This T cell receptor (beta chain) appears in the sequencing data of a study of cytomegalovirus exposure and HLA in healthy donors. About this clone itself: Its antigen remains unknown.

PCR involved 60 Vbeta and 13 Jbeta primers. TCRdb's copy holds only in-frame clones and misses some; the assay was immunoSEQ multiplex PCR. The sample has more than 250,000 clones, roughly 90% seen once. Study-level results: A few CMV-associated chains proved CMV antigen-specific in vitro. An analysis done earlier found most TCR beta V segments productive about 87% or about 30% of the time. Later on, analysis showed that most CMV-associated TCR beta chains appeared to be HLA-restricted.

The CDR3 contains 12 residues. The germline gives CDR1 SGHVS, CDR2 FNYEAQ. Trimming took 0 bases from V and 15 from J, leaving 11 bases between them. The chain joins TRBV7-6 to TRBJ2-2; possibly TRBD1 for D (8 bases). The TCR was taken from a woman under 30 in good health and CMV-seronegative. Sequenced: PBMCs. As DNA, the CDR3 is TGTGCCAGCAGCTTAGCAACAGGGGGGGTGTTTTTT. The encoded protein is CASSLATGGVFF.